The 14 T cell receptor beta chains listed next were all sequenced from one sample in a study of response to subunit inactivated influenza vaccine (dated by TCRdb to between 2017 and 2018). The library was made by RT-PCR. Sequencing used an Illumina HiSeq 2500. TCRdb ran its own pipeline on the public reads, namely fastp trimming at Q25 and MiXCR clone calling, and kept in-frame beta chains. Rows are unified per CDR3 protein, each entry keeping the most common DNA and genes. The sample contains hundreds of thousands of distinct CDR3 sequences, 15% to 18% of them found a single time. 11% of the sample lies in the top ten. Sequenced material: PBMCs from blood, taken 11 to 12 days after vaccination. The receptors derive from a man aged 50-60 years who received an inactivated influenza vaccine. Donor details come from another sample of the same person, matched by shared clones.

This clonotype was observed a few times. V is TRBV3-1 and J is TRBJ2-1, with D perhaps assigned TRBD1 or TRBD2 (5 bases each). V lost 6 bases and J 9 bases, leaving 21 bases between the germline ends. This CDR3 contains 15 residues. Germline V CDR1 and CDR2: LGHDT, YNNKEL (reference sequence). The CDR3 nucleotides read TGTGCCAGCAGTCGAAGCCCGGGACGGGGAACTGAGCAGTTCTTC. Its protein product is CASSRSPGRGTEQFF.

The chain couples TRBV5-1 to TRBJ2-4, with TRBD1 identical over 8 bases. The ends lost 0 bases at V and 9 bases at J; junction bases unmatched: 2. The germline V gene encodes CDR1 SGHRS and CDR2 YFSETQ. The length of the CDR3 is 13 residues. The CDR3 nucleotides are TGCGCCAGCAGCTTGGAAACAGGGGGCATTCAGTACTTC. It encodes CASSLETGGIQYF.

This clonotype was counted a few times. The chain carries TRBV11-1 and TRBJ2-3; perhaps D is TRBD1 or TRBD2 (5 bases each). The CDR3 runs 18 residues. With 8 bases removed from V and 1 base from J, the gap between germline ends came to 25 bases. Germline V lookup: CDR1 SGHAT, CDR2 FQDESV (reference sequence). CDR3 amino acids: CASALPRGSGHGTDTQYF. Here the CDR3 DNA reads TGTGCCAGCGCTTTGCCCCGGGGAAGTGGACACGGCACAGATACGCAGTATTTT.

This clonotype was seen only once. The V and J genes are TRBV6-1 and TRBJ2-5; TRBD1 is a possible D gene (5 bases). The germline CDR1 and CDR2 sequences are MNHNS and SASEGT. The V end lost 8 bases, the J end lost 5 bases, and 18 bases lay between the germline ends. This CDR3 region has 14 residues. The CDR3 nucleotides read TGTGCCAGCCGACCGCAGGGTAATCAGGAGACCCAGTACTTC. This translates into CASRPQGNQETQYF.

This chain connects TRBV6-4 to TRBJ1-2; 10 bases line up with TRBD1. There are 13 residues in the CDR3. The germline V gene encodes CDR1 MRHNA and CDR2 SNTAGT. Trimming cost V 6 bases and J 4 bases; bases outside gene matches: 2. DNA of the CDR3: TGTGCCAGCAGAGGGACAGGGGCCTATGGCTACACCTTC. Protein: CASRGTGAYGYTF.

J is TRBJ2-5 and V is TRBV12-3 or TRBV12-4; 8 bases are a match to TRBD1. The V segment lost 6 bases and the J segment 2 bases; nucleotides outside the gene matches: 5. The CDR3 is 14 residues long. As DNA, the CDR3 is TGTGCCAGCAGGACAGGGGACGGGCAAGAGACCCAGTACTTC. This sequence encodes CASRTGDGQETQYF.

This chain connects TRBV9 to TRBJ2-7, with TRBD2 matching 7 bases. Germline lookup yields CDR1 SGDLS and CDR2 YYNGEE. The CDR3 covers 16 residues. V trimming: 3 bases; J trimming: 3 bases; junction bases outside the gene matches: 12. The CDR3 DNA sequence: TGTGCCAGCAGCGGGGAGCGGGGAGGCCCCTTCTACGAGCAGTACTTC. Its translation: CASSGERGGPFYEQYF.

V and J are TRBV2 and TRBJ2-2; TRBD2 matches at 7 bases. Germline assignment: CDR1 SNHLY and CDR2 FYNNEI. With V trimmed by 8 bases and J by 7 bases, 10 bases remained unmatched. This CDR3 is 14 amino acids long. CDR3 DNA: TGTGCCAGCCGAGGAGCGGGGAGGCTCGGGGAGCTGTTTTTT. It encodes CASRGAGRLGELFF.

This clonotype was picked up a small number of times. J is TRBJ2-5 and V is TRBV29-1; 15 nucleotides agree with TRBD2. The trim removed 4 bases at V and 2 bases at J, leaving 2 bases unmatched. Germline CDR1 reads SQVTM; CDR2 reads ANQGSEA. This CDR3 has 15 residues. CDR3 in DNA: TGCAGCGTTGGGACTAGCGGGAGGGGGCAAGAGACCCAGTACTTC. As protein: CSVGTSGRGQETQYF. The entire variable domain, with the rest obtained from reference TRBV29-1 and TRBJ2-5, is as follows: SAVISQKPSRDICQRGTSLTIQCQVDSQVTMMFWYRQQPGQSLTLIATANQGSEATYESGFVIDKFPISRPNLTFSTLTVSNMSPEDSSIYLCSVGTSGRGQETQYFGPGTRLLVL.

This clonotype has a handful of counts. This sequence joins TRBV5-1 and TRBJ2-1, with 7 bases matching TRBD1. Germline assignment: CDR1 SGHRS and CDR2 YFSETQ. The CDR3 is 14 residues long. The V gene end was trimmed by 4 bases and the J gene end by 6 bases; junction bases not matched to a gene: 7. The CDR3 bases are TGCGCCAGCAGCGTCACAGACAGGGCCAATGAGCAGTTCTTC. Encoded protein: CASSVTDRANEQFF.

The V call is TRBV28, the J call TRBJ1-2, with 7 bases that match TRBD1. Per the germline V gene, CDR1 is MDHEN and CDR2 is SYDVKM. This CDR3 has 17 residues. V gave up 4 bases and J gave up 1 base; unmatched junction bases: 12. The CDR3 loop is CASSSRTGAALNYGYTF. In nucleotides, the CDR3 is TGTGCCAGCAGTTCCAGGACAGGAGCCGCCCTTAACTATGGCTACACCTTC.

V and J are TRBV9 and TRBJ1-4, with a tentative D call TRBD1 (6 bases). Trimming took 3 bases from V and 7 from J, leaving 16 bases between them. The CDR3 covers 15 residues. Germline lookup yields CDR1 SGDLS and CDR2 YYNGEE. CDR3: CASSAHQGWGEKLFF. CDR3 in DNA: TGTGCCAGCAGCGCCCACCAGGGGTGGGGTGAAAAACTGTTTTTT.

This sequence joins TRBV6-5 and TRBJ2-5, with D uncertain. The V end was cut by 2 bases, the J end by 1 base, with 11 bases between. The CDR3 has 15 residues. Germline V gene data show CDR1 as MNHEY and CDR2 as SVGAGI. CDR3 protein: CASSYGAGIQETQYF. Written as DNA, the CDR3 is TGTGCCAGCAGTTACGGTGCAGGAATCCAAGAGACCCAGTACTTC.

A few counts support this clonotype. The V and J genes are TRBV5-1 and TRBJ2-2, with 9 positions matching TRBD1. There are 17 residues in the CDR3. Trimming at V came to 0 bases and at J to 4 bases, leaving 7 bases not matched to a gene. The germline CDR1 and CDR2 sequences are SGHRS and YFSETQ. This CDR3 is CASSLELDRGFTGELFF. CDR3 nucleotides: TGCGCCAGCAGCTTGGAACTTGACAGGGGGTTCACCGGGGAGCTGTTTTTT.